This record concerns one T cell receptor beta chain sequence. Its antigen remains unidentified. This record belongs to a study of vaccination and CD4 T cells after COVID-19. The CDR3 totals 14 residues. V shed 3 bases and J shed 7 bases, with 15 bases lying between them. Sequencing of cultured CD4+ T cell DNA used the Oncomine TCR Beta short-read assay. TCRdb recomputed calls from the PCR reads with MiXCR, one row per CDR3 protein. The sample carries over 10,000 distinct CDR3 sequences, 50% to 60% recorded once. The sample's treatment: roughly ten-day PBMC culture with coronavirus spike peptide pools or control peptides (ViraFEST assay). After expanding antigen-specific T cells with peptide pools, ViraFEST sequenced their TCRs.

The sample was cultured CD4+ T cells from blood, taken after SARS-CoV-2 vaccination. The chain carries TRBV12-3 or TRBV12-4 and TRBJ1-2; maybe TRBD1 (6 bases). The receptor's source is a human donor with COVID-19. In nucleotides, the CDR3 is TGTGCCAGCAGTTTGGGGCAGGGGAGTTCTGGCTACACCTTC. It specifies CASSLGQGSSGYTF.